The sequence of this TCR beta chain was determined in a study of T cells in localized non-small cell lung cancer. V gave up 5 bases and J gave up 3 bases; unmatched junction bases: 3. Germline loops: CDR1 MDHEN, CDR2 SYDVKM. The CDR3 is 13 amino acids. Profiled with immunoSEQ multiplex PCR; TCRdb holds only in-frame clones, not every one. The sample contains over 30,000 clones, about 90% of which appear only once. Notes on the study in general: Uninvolved adjacent lung showed the highest T cell clonality, exceeding tumor.

With regard to this clone: Its antigen remains unknown.

The material sequenced was peripheral blood, taken before any cancer treatment. The receptor's source is a woman aged 35 to 69 with stage I lung adenocarcinoma. J is TRBJ1-2 and V is TRBV28; TRBD1 matches 7 bases. Here the CDR3 reads CASSVTGDYGYTF. Written as DNA, the CDR3 is TGTGCCAGCAGTGTAACAGGGGACTATGGCTACACCTTC.